A selection of T cell receptor beta chains follows, all from one sample in a study of regulatory T cells in long-lasting Graves disease. TCRdb reanalysed the multiplex PCR reads using MiXCR and keeps one entry per CDR3 protein. The sample lists a few hundred thousand distinct CDR3 sequences, less than 20% seen once, with over 9.5% in the top ten. This sample also belongs to another study, concerning T cells in Graves' hyperthyroidism and ophthalmopathy.

The sequenced sample was peripheral blood mononuclear cells (PBMCs), obtained at new diagnosis, from a patient treated with antithyroid drugs. These receptors all stem from a woman between 25 and 40 years old with Graves disease. Both conserved end residues are part of each CDR3. Each record gives: D gene, J gene, clone size, V gene, CDR3 protein, CDR3 DNA. A D gene is named only where the DNA matches it firmly. Not every row has a clone size; where given, it reads once, few, many or a size class.

TRBD2,TRBJ2-3,many,TRBV2,CASSGGGLATDTQYF,TGTGCCAGCAGTGGGGGTGGACTAGCGACAGATACGCAGTATTTT
TRBD1,TRBJ1-4,many,TRBV10-2,CASSEPARDRGQEKLFF,TGCGCCAGCAGTGAGCCCGCCCGGGACAGGGGGCAAGAAAAACTGTTTTTT
TRBD1,TRBJ2-4,many,TRBV2,CASRAGGAGNIQYF,TGTGCCAGCAGGGCAGGGGGCGCGGGAAACATTCAGTACTTC
.,TRBJ2-6,.,TRBV28,CASSFFGANVLTF,TGTGCCAGCAGTTTTTTTGGGGCCAACGTCCTGACTTTC
.,TRBJ1-3,many,TRBV28,CASSSSQGIGNTIYF,TGTGCCAGCAGTTCTTCACAGGGAATTGGAAACACCATATATTTT
TRBD1,TRBJ2-1,many,TRBV11-2,CASSLDRGHEQFF,TGTGCCAGCAGCTTAGACAGGGGGCACGAGCAGTTCTTC
.,TRBJ2-7,many,TRBV12-3/TRBV12-4,CASSSTNGLGYEQYF,TGTGCCAGCAGTTCCACTAACGGTTTGGGCTACGAGCAGTACTTC
.,TRBJ2-6,many,TRBV6-1,CASSERGTGANVLTF,TGTGCCAGCAGTGAACGAGGGACTGGGGCCAACGTCCTGACTTTC
.,TRBJ1-1,many,TRBV20-1,CSALRVNTEAFF,TGCAGTGCCCTGCGGGTGAACACTGAAGCTTTCTTT
.,TRBJ2-2,.,TRBV6-2/TRBV6-3,CASRGVGYANTGELFF,TGTGCCAGCAGGGGAGTGGGGTACGCGAACACCGGGGAGCTGTTTTTT
.,TRBJ2-7,few,TRBV28,CASSPLSVESYEQYF,TGTGCCAGCAGCCCCCTTAGCGTCGAATCCTACGAGCAGTACTTC
.,TRBJ1-1,many,TRBV9,CASSDFSRGGENTEAFF,TGTGCCAGCAGCGACTTTTCCAGAGGGGGGGAGAACACTGAAGCTTTCTTT
.,TRBJ2-7,many,TRBV15,CATSRTSGTSGWYEQYF,TGTGCCACCAGCCGCACTTCCGGGACCAGCGGTTGGTACGAGCAGTACTTC
.,TRBJ1-2,.,TRBV20-1,CSIDRRERGYTF,TGCAGTATTGATAGGAGGGAACGAGGCTACACCTTC
TRBD1,TRBJ2-5,many,TRBV28,CASSSDRGRGETQYF,TGTGCCAGCAGTTCGGACAGGGGAAGGGGAGAGACCCAGTACTTC
.,TRBJ2-1,few,TRBV3-1,CASSEGGGGSFEQFF,TGTGCCAGCAGCGAAGGGGGAGGGGGCTCTTTTGAGCAGTTCTTC
.,TRBJ2-5,many,TRBV13,CASSLERGGPEETQYF,TGTGCCAGCAGCTTAGAACGAGGGGGACCAGAAGAGACCCAGTACTTC
.,TRBJ1-6,many,TRBV30,CAWGTGYNSPLHF,TGTGCCTGGGGCACAGGGTACAATTCACCCCTCCACTTT
.,TRBJ2-7,.,TRBV6-9,CASSSFTGSYEQYF,TGTGCCAGCAGTTCGTTTACGGGAAGCTACGAGCAGTACTTC
.,TRBJ1-1,many,TRBV10-3,CAIGTRTSEAFF,TGTGCCATCGGCACAAGAACCTCTGAAGCTTTCTTT
TRBD1,TRBJ1-1,.,TRBV5-1,CASSLIGQGTEAFF,TGCGCCAGCAGCTTGATAGGACAGGGGACTGAAGCTTTCTTT
.,TRBJ1-1,many,TRBV19,CASSTGNTEAFF,TGTGCCAGCTCTACAGGGAACACTGAAGCTTTCTTT
TRBD1,TRBJ1-1,many,TRBV20-1,CSASTGALSREAFF,TGCAGTGCTAGTACAGGGGCCCTTTCTAGGGAAGCTTTCTTT
TRBD1,TRBJ1-1,many,TRBV15,CATSRGTGWNTEAFF,TGTGCCACCAGCAGGGGGACAGGGTGGAACACTGAAGCTTTCTTT
TRBD2,TRBJ2-1,many,TRBV28,CASSWPGLAGVSSYNEQFF,TGTGCCAGCAGTTGGCCGGGACTAGCGGGAGTGAGCTCCTACAATGAGCAGTTCTTC
.,TRBJ1-1,many,TRBV7-9,CASSLAKEIPEAFF,TGTGCCAGCAGCTTAGCTAAGGAGATCCCTGAAGCTTTCTTT
.,TRBJ2-5,.,TRBV28,CASSLPVQETQYF,TGTGCCAGCAGCCTCCCGGTCCAAGAGACCCAGTACTTC
TRBD1,TRBJ1-2,many,TRBV9,CASSVAGGSTGYTF,TGTGCCAGCAGCGTAGCAGGGGGATCTACAGGCTACACCTTC
.,TRBJ2-7,many,TRBV20-1,CSALDDGQSYEQYF,TGCAGTGCCCTCGATGACGGACAGTCCTACGAGCAGTACTTC
TRBD1,TRBJ1-2,many,TRBV7-8,CASSLQLQGGYGYTF,TGTGCCAGCAGCTTACAACTACAGGGGGGCTATGGCTACACCTTC
TRBD1,TRBJ1-1,many,TRBV7-8,CASSLVGTGGKKIF,TGTGCCAGCAGCTTAGTAGGGACAGGGGGTAAGAAAATCTTT
.,TRBJ2-3,.,TRBV19,CASSIDPDITDTQYF,TGTGCCAGTAGTATAGACCCCGATATTACAGATACGCAGTATTTT
TRBD2,TRBJ2-1,few,TRBV2,CASSTTSRTSGRRNEQFF,TGTGCCAGCAGTACTACATCACGGACTAGCGGGAGGAGGAATGAGCAGTTCTTC
.,TRBJ1-6,many,TRBV28,CASSASLPNSPLHF,TGTGCCAGCAGTGCGTCCTTACCCAATTCACCCCTCCACTTT
.,TRBJ1-3,many,TRBV7-9,CASSLDTASGNTIYF,TGTGCCAGCAGCTTGGACACAGCCTCTGGAAACACCATATATTTT
TRBD1,TRBJ1-1,.,TRBV30,CAWSVQGASRAFF,TGTGCCTGGAGTGTACAGGGGGCGTCAAGGGCTTTCTTT
.,TRBJ2-7,many,TRBV4-1,CASAQLSSYEQYF,TGCGCCAGCGCTCAGTTGAGCTCCTACGAGCAGTACTTC
.,TRBJ1-1,many,TRBV6-2/TRBV6-3,CASSEFSMLAPEAFF,TGTGCCAGCAGTGAATTCTCCATGCTGGCCCCTGAAGCTTTCTTT
.,TRBJ2-6,.,TRBV10-2,CASSDREMAGANVLTF,TGCGCCAGCAGTGATAGGGAAATGGCTGGGGCCAACGTCCTGACTTTC
.,TRBJ1-5,many,TRBV20-1,CSASKGGNQPQHF,TGCAGTGCTAGTAAGGGCGGCAATCAGCCCCAGCATTTT
.,TRBJ2-5,.,TRBV19,CASSPARGALADTQYF,TGTGCCAGTAGTCCCGCACGTGGGGCCTTGGCAGACACCCAGTACTTC
.,TRBJ1-1,many,TRBV4-1,CASSHYREAGEAFF,TGCGCCAGCAGCCACTACAGGGAGGCGGGTGAAGCTTTCTTT
.,TRBJ2-5,few,TRBV19,CASSIEWLRVETQYF,TGTGCCAGTAGTATAGAGTGGCTCCGAGTGGAGACCCAGTACTTC
.,TRBJ1-1,.,TRBV30,CAWRRGNTEALF,TGTGCCTGGAGAAGGGGGAACACTGAAGCTTTATTT
.,TRBJ1-1,.,TRBV7-9,CAGSPDTSYTQAFF,TGTGCCGGCAGTCCGGACACCAGTTACACTCAAGCTTTCTTT
TRBD2,TRBJ2-1,many,TRBV2,CASRRGLGYNEQFF,TGTGCCAGCAGGCGGGGACTAGGGTACAATGAGCAGTTCTTC
.,TRBJ1-5,.,TRBV2,CASSGRRDQPQHF,TGTGCCAGCAGTGGCCGGCGGGATCAGCCCCAGCATTTT
TRBD1,TRBJ2-7,few,TRBV11-2,CASSLGPRQGAYEQYF,TGTGCCAGCAGCTTAGGGCCTCGACAGGGGGCCTACGAGCAGTACTTC
TRBD1,TRBJ1-2,many,TRBV27,CASRTGSYRGYTF,TGTGCCAGCAGGACAGGGTCTTACCGTGGCTACACCTTC
.,TRBJ2-3,many,TRBV27,CASSLPGLDTQYF,TGTGCCAGCAGTTTACCGGGTCTGGATACGCAGTATTTT
.,TRBJ2-1,few,TRBV9,CASSARDYNEQFF,TGTGCCAGCAGCGCGAGGGACTACAATGAGCAGTTCTTC
TRBD1,TRBJ2-7,many,TRBV3-1,CASSQIPGQSYEQYF,TGTGCCAGCAGCCAAATACCGGGACAGTCCTACGAGCAGTACTTC
.,TRBJ1-5,many,TRBV6-1,CASSRSGIDQPQHF,TGTGCCAGCAGTAGGAGCGGGATCGATCAGCCCCAGCATTTT
TRBD2,TRBJ2-1,many,TRBV19,CASSFGLAGSEQFF,TGTGCCAGTAGTTTCGGACTAGCGGGAAGTGAGCAGTTCTTC